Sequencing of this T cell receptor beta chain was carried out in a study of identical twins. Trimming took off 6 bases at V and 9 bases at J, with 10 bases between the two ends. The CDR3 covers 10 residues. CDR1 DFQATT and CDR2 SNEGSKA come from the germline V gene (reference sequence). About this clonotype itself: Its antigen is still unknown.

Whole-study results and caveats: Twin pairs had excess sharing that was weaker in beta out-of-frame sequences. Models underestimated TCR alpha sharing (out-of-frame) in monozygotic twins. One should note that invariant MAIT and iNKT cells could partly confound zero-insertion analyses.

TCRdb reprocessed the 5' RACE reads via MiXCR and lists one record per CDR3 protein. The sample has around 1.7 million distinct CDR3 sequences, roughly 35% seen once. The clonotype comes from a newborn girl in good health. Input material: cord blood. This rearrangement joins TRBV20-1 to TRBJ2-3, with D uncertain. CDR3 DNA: TGCAGTGCCGGACGACCGACGCAGTATTTT. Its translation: CSAGRPTQYF.